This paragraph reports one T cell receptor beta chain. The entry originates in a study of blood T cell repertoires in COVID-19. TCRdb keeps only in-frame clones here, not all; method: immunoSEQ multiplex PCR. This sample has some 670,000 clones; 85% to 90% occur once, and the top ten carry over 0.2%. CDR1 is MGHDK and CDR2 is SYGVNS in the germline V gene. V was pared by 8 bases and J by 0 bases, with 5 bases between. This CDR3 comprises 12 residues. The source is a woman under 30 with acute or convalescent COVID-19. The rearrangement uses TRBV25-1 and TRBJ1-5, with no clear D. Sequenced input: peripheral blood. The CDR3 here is CASQASNQPQHF. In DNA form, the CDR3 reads TGTGCCAGCCAGGCTAGCAATCAGCCCCAGCATTTT.